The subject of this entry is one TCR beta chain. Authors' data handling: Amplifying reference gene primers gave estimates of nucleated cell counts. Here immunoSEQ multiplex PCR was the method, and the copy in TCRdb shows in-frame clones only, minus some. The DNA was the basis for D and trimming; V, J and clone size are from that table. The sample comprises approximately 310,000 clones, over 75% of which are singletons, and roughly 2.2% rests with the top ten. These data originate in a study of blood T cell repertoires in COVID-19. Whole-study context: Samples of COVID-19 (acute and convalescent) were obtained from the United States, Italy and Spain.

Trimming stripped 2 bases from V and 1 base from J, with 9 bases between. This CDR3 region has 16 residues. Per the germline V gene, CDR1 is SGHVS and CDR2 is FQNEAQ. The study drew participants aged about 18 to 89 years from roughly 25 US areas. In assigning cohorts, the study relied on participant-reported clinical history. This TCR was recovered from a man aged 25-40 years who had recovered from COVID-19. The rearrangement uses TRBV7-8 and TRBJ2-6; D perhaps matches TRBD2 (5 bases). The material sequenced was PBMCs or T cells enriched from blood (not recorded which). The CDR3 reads CASSLWRLSGANVLTF. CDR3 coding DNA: TGTGCCAGCAGCTTATGGAGGTTATCTGGGGCCAACGTCCTGACTTTC.